The 14 T cell receptor beta chains below come from one sample, sequenced in a study of T-cell memory formation after mild COVID-19. TCRdb re-called the 5' RACE reads with MiXCR, one entry per CDR3 protein. The table has 100,000 or so distinct CDR3 sequences, around 10% seen once; the top ten hold approximately 39%. Specimen: PBMCs or a T cell subset sorted from them (not recorded which). These receptors came from a man younger than 30 who had mild COVID-19 (a few samples of this study predate the infection). Cell type and time point are not known.

This clonotype was seen a handful of times. This chain links TRBV4-1 with TRBJ2-1; D unclear. The CDR3 spans 13 residues. CDR1 is MGHRA, CDR2 YSYEKL, per germline. The V gene lost 0 bases and the J gene lost 7 bases, with 7 bases spanning the gap. The CDR3: CASSQDRSNEQFF. The CDR3 coding sequence is TGCGCCAGCAGCCAAGATCGGAGTAATGAGCAGTTCTTC.

This clonotype was found a few times. V gene TRBV10-3 combines with J gene TRBJ1-1; no clear D. In germline, CDR1 is ENHRY, CDR2 SYGVKD. The CDR3 contains 13 residues. V was shortened by 2 bases and J by 1 base, with 5 bases between the two germline ends. CDR3 nucleotides: TGTGCCATCAGTGAGAAAGAGAACACTGAAGCTTTCTTT. Translated, it gives CAISEKENTEAFF.

CDR3 protein: CASSPTFGSGTANTGELFF. For the CDR3, the DNA is TGCGCCAGCAGCCCTACCTTCGGGAGCGGGACAGCTAACACCGGGGAGCTGTTTTTT. The gene calls are TRBV4-3 and TRBJ2-2; perhaps D is TRBD1 or TRBD2 (7 bases each). The CDR3 loop spans 19 amino acids. V lost 4 bases and J 2 bases, leaving 23 bases between the germline ends. Per the germline V gene, CDR1 is LGHNA and CDR2 is YSLEER.

This clonotype was recorded a few times. The chain carries TRBV6-5 and TRBJ2-5, with 7 bases fitting TRBD1. Germline assignment: CDR1 MNHEY and CDR2 SVGAGI. The CDR3 length is 14 residues. The trim removed 0 bases at V and 4 bases at J, leaving 2 bases unmatched. The CDR3 sequence: CASSYSGQSETQYF. DNA for the CDR3: TGTGCCAGCAGTTACTCGGGACAGTCAGAGACCCAGTACTTC.

In this sample, this clonotype turned up many times. The chain joins TRBV5-1 to TRBJ2-1, with D possibly called TRBD1 or TRBD2 (6 bases each). The CDR3 has 16 residues. V lost 1 base to trimming and J lost 5 bases, with 16 bases between them. Germline CDR1 is SGHRS and CDR2 is YFSETQ. CDR3 region: CASSLRTGALDNEQFF. The DNA for the CDR3 is TGCGCCAGCAGCTTGCGTACGGGGGCCCTAGACAATGAGCAGTTCTTC.

The sample holds a few counts of this clonotype. This chain connects TRBV7-9 to TRBJ2-1; D is perhaps TRBD1 (6 bases). The germline gives CDR1 SEHNR, CDR2 FQNEAQ (reference sequence). The V and J ends lost 1 base and 6 bases respectively, with 13 bases between them. This CDR3 has 15 residues. The CDR3 sequence is CASSLEGGTPNEQFF. The CDR3 nucleotides read TGTGCCAGCAGCTTAGAAGGGGGAACCCCCAATGAGCAGTTCTTC.

This clonotype was detected ten times or more. The chain has TRBV23-1 and TRBJ1-5; D is unclear. TRBV23-1 is an open reading frame whose function is uncertain. Trimming stripped 3 bases from V and 2 bases from J, with 14 bases between. The CDR3 runs 16 residues. The DNA for the CDR3 is TGCGCCAGCAGTCACCTGGACCGGAGGGGCAATCAGCCCCAGCATTTT. Amino acids: CASSHLDRRGNQPQHF.

The gene calls are TRBV5-1 and TRBJ1-6; 11 bases match TRBD1. The ends lost 1 base at V and 9 bases at J; junction bases unmatched: 9. The CDR3 length is 17 residues. Germline-derived CDR1 and CDR2 are SGHRS and YFSETQ. CDR3 loop: CASSLYGQGARSSPLHF. The CDR3 coding sequence is TGCGCCAGCAGCTTGTACGGACAGGGGGCGCGGAGTTCACCCCTCCACTTT.

V usage is TRBV7-8 and J usage is TRBJ1-5; the match to TRBD1 covers 7 bases. The CDR3 covers 14 residues. Per germline, CDR1 SGHVS and CDR2 FQNEAQ. V was pared by 6 bases and J by 4 bases, with 6 bases of the junction left unmatched. This CDR3 reads CASRPTGVNQPQHF. The DNA for the CDR3 is TGTGCCAGCAGACCAACAGGGGTAAATCAGCCCCAGCATTTT.

This clonotype showed up just a few times. The chain combines TRBV2 with TRBJ2-5; a possible D gene is TRBD2 (7 bases). From germline, CDR1 is SNHLY and CDR2 FYNNEI. CDR3 length: 15 residues. With 3 bases removed from V and 4 bases from J, the gap between germline ends came to 15 bases. The CDR3 DNA sequence: TGTGCCAGCAGTGATCCTCCGGGGGGCCGAGAGACCCAGTACTTC. Amino acid sequence: CASSDPPGGRETQYF. The full variable domain, rest sourced from reference TRBV2 and TRBJ2-5, is EPEVTQTPSHQVTQMGQEVILRCVPISNHLYFYWYRQILGQKVEFLVSFYNNEISEKSEIFDDQFSVERPDGSNFTLKIRSTKLEDSAMYFCASSDPPGGRETQYFGPGTRLLVL.

The table lists this clonotype with a few counts. CDR3 protein: CASSDSGGAPHEQFF. The CDR3, as DNA: TGTGCCAGCAGCGATAGCGGGGGGGCCCCTCATGAGCAGTTCTTC. The chain recombines TRBV7-9 with TRBJ2-1; 11 bases agree with TRBD2. The V gene's germline CDR1 is SEHNR and CDR2 FQNEAQ (reference sequence). Unmatched junction bases numbered 8, after V lost 5 bases and J lost 8 bases. The CDR3 spans 15 residues.

This clonotype occurred many times. The chain is built from TRBV7-9 and TRBJ1-2; the D is unclear. Germline-derived CDR1 and CDR2 are SEHNR and FQNEAQ (reference sequence). This CDR3 contains 13 residues. Trimming left V 1 base short and J 2 bases short, with 5 bases between. The CDR3 bases are TGTGCCAGCAGCTTAGTAGGGAACTATGGCTACACCTTC. Protein sequence: CASSLVGNYGYTF.

This clonotype was observed a handful of times. The gene calls are TRBV4-1 and TRBJ2-2, with D unclear. Germline values: CDR1 MGHRA, CDR2 YSYEKL. The CDR3 is 15 residues long. V was pared by 4 bases and J by 2 bases, with 11 bases between. CDR3 loop: CASSREGLNTGELFF. The CDR3, as DNA: TGCGCCAGCAGCCGTGAAGGGCTCAACACCGGGGAGCTGTTTTTT.

This clonotype was seen only a few times. The chain carries TRBV10-3 and TRBJ2-2; tentative D call: TRBD2 (5 bases). Looked up from germline, CDR1 is ENHRY and CDR2 is SYGVKD. Trimming stripped 6 bases from V and 0 bases from J, with 11 bases between. The CDR3 is 15 amino acids. DNA of the CDR3: TGTGCCATCAGCCCGGACTGGACGAACACCGGGGAGCTGTTTTTT. Translation: CAISPDWTNTGELFF.